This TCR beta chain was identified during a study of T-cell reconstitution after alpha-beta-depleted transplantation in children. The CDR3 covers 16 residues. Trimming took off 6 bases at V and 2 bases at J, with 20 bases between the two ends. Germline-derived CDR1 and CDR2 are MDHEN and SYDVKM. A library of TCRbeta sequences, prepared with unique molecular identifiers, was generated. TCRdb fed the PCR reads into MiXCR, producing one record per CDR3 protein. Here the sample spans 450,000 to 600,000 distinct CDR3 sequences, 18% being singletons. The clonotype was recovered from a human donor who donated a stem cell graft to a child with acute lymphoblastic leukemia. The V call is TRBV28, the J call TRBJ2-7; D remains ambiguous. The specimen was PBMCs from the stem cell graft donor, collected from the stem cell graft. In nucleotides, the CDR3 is TGTGCCAGCAGCCTTCGGGTGGACCCGGCGGCCTACGAGCAGTACTTC. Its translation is CASSLRVDPAAYEQYF.